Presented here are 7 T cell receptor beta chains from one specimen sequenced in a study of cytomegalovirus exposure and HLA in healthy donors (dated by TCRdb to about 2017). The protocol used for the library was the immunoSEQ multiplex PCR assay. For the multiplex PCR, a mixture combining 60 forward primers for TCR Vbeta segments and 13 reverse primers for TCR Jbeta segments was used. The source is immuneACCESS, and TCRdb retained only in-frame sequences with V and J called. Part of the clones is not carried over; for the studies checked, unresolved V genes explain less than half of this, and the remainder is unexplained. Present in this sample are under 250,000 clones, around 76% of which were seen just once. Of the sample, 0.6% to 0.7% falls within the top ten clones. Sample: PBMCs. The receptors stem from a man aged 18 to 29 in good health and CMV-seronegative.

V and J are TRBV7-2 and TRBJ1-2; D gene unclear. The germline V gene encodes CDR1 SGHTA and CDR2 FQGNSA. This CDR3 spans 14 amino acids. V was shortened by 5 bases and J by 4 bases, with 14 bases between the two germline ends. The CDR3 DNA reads TGTGCCAGCAGCGCAAGAGGCCCCCTCTATGGCTACACCTTC. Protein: CASSARGPLYGYTF.

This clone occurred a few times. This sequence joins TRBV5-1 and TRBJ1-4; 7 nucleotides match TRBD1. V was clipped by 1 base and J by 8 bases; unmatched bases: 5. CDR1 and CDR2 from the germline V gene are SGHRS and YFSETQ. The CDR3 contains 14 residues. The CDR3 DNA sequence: TGCGCCAGCAGCTTGACCACAGGGGTAGAAAAACTGTTTTTT. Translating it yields CASSLTTGVEKLFF.

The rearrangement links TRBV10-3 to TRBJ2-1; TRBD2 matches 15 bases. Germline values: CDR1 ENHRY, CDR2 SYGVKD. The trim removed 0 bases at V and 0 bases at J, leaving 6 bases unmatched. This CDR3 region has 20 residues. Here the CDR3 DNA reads TGTGCCATCAGTGAGTCGCCGGGACTAGCGGGAGGTGGCTCCTACAATGAGCAGTTCTTC. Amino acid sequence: CAISESPGLAGGGSYNEQFF.

CDR3: CASSFPTGGRRPQHF. CDR3 sequence (DNA): TGTGCCAGCAGTTTTCCCACAGGGGGCAGGCGGCCCCAGCATTTT. V usage is TRBV2 and J usage is TRBJ1-5; the match to TRBD1 covers 9 bases. CDR1 and CDR2 from the germline V gene are SNHLY and FYNNEI. V dropped 5 bases and J dropped 9; count of bases not matched to a gene: 11. The CDR3 has 15 residues.

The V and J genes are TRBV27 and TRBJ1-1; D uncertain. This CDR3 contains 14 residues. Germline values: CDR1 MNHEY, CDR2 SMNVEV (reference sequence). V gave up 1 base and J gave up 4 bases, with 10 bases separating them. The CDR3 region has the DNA TGTGCCAGCAGTTTATTCTCGGAGTTCACTGAAGCTTTCTTT. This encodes CASSLFSEFTEAFF.

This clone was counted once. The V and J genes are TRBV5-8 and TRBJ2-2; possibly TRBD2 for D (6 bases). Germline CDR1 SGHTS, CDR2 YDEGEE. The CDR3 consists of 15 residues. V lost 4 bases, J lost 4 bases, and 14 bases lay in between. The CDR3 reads CASSTGVGITGELFF. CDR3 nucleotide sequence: TGTGCCAGCAGCACGGGGGTTGGGATCACCGGGGAGCTGTTTTTT.

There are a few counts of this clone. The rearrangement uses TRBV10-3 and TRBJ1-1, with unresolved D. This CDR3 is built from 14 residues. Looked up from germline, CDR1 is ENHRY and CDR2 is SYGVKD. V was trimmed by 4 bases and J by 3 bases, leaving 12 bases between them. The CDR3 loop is CAISGLSWDTEAFF. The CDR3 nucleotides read TGTGCCATCAGTGGACTCTCCTGGGACACTGAAGCTTTCTTT.